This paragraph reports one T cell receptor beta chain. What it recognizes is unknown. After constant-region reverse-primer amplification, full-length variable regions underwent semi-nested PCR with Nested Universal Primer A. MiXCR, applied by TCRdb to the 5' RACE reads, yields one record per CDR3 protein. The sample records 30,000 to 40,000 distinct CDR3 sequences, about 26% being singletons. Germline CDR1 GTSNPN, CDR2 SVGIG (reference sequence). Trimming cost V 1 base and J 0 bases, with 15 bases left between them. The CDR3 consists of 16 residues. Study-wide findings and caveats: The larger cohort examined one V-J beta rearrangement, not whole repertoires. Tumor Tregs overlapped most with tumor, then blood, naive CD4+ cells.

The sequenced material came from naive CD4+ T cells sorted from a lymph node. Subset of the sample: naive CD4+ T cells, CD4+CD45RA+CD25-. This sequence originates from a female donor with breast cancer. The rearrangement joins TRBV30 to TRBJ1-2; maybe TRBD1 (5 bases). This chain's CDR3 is CAWSGQGTDSNYGYTF. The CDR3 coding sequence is TGTGCCTGGAGTGGGCAGGGAACGGATTCTAACTATGGCTACACCTTC.